This TCR beta chain was sequenced during a study of cytomegalovirus exposure and HLA in healthy donors (dated by TCRdb to about 2017). In terms of the full investigation: In an earlier analysis of roughly 590 of the donors, 276 Gb of sequence data and 90 million to 120 million unique TCR beta sequences from about 180 million T cells were reported. An early release that covered several hundred HLA-typed donors contained approximately 300 gigabases of sequencing data and some 87 million unique TCR sequences. Of the roughly 400 genotyped donors, 75% to 85% were placed in the genetic ancestry cluster associated with self-reported Caucasian donors. The study was designed to test whether signatures of past pathogen exposure could be identified by cataloging public T cell receptors. The study profiled the T cell repertoires of some 610 subjects by immunosequencing and related them to cytomegalovirus serostatus. Besides the first cohort of approximately 670 subjects, a separate validation cohort made up of roughly 130 different subjects was used. The study combined high-throughput TCR immunosequencing, statistical association of individual TCRs with disease status, and machine learning to predict cytomegalovirus infection status. A later analysis re-analyzed previously published TCR beta repertoires from 660 or so donors and added high-resolution HLA genotyping to study TCR occurrence patterns. The later analysis used no new phenotypic data to find candidate immune exposures, relying instead on TCR beta sequences and their occurrence across donors. In an earlier analysis of several hundred of the donors, high-throughput TCR beta sequencing was used to judge whether each TCR beta V gene segment behaved as functional or pseudogenic. Donor age, sex, ethnicity and CMV serostatus were collected together with the repertoire data. A later genetic analysis took genome-wide SNP genotypes for about three fifths of the 666 donors and used that subset as a discovery cohort. All discovery cohort repertoires had been generated on a single sequencing platform. Both class I and class II loci were covered by HLA typing, at four-digit resolution. Typing coverage varied by locus: roughly 629-640 donors for A, B, C, DRB1 and DQB1; more than 500 for DQA1; more than 600 for DPA1; 450 to 480 for DPB1. Five DR-DQ haplotypes were handled as single units for association and clustering because linkage in the cohort was strong. Among some 400 genotyped donors of the cohort, an average of about 240,000 unique TCR beta nucleotide sequences were sequenced per donor, about a sixth of them non-productive. The study at large found these results: The presence/absence analyses assumed that sequencing depth was roughly uniform across donors, and that assumption may not be true. CMV serostatus was the only immune exposure information available for the cohort. A later analysis found that TCR association rates varied across HLA loci, with DRB1 alleles showing the most associated TCRs and HLA-C alleles the fewest. Compared with equally common non-associated chains, HLA-associated TCR beta chains in a later analysis were more clonally expanded and had lower generation probabilities. Broadly in line with IMGT annotations, most TCR beta V segments showed up in productive rearrangements about 90% or about 30% of the time in an earlier analysis of about 500 of the donors. Because counts were too low, seventeen rarely observed V segments, including chromosome 9 orphons, were left out of the earlier analysis of 587 of the donors. This cohort had only TCR beta chains sequenced, and the lack of alpha or paired-chain data limited which features could be detected. Most TCR sequences were observed very rarely across donors, whereas some public TCRs were present in many individuals. A later genetic analysis reported fewer N-insertions in productive TCRs among donors in an Asian-associated ancestry cluster than the roughly 700-donor mean. A cluster of highly shared sequence variants was judged likely to be a technical artifact of the sequencing pipeline. The study listed around 160 TCR beta chains as associated with cytomegalovirus. A further reported finding was that TCR beta sequences accurately predicted the HLA-A and HLA-B alleles for most subjects in the first cohort. Some IMGT-functional V segments, including TRBV6-2 and TRBV6-3, could not be told apart with the 87-base-pair reads, so those segments were excluded. A few of the identified cytomegalovirus-associated TCR beta chains were confirmed in vitro to be specific for cytomegalovirus antigens. A later analysis associated about 17,000 TCR beta sequences with specific HLA alleles at a false discovery rate of 0.05. In a later analysis, several top co-occurrence clusters were reported to appear linked to parvovirus B19, influenza, CMV and Epstein-Barr virus. The classifier was reported to diagnose cytomegalovirus status with high specificity and sensitivity in both the original and validation cohorts. According to a later analysis, most CMV-associated TCR beta chains appeared to be HLA-restricted, and the HLA associations seemed to be driven largely by CMV exposure. HLA typing was unavailable for some donors at each locus, so association tests used only the typed subset. The authors suggested that the approach could potentially be generalized to other disease states and immunological phenotypes. In a later genetic analysis, a missense DCLRE1C variant was associated with V-gene and J-gene trimming of TCR beta chains, and the association was replicated in an independent cohort. Linkage disequilibrium might explain the correlated functional status among segregating V segments, but an unknown experimental factor could not be ruled out. Assigning TCR associations to individual alleles was difficult when HLA alleles, especially DR and DQ, strongly co-occurred.

The cohort consisted of 600 or so healthy bone marrow donors. Cohort members were all nominally healthy when sampled, although unrecorded immune exposures were likely present. The donor was CMV seropositive and was included in the group of 289 seropositive cohort members. A peripheral blood sample was provided by each donor, and peripheral blood mononuclear cells were used for TCR beta sequencing. Genomic DNA was extracted from the blood cell samples with the Qiagen DNeasy Blood Extraction Kit. As encoded in the germline V gene, CDR1 is LGHNA while CDR2 is YNFKEQ. The CDR3 spans 17 residues, from the cysteine through the phenylalanine. The sequence is cut down to CDR3 DNA, 51 bases in frame from base 1. Trimming removed 0 bases from V and 0 bases from J, leaving 12 bases between the germline ends. The library was obtained by the immunoSEQ multiplex PCR assay. For the multiplex PCR, a mixture combining 60 forward primers for TCR Vbeta segments and 13 reverse primers for TCR Jbeta segments was used. A multiplex PCR assay on genomic DNA amplified the CDR3 region of rearranged TCR beta genes. The amplified TCR beta libraries were sequenced on the Illumina HiSeq System as 87-base-pair reads. In the original analysis: A later analysis counted about 76 million unique TCR beta chains across the 640 or so repertoires, and some 11 million of these chains were shared by at least two donors. To remove PCR and sequencing errors, raw reads were error-corrected and collapsed into unique sequences using a nearest-neighbor algorithm that merged closely related sequences. Alignment of CDR3 sequences to IMGT reference sequences was used to assign V, D and J gene segments. For a sequence to be retained, a match of at least six nucleotides to both a V gene segment and a J gene segment was required. A rearrangement was called productive if the CDR3 had no stop codons and remained in frame with V and J, and every other rearrangement was called non-productive. CDR3 was defined by IMGT convention, running from the second conserved V-encoded cysteine to the conserved J-encoded phenylalanine. The earlier analysis of 500 to 600 of the donors excluded sequences that lacked an unambiguous match to a single V gene segment. In an earlier analysis of roughly 500 of the donors, V segments were called functional above 56.7% productive rearrangements and were called segregating when the between-donor standard deviation exceeded 5%. A statistical classification framework was developed to diagnose cytomegalovirus status using the catalog of TCR beta chain sequences. A later analysis assigned V and J genes by comparing TCR nucleotide sequences with IMGT/GENE-DB human TR gene sequences. A later analysis assigned CDR3 sequences and most-parsimonious VDJ recombination scenarios with the TCRdist pipeline. In a later analysis, each TCR beta chain was defined by its CDR3 amino acid sequence together with its V-gene family, and reads lacking a unique V-gene family were excluded. As a way to deal with suspected cross-contamination and a sequencing artifact, a later analysis dropped more than 500 nucleotide sequences that were highly shared and had low generation probability. A later analysis calculated a clonal expansion index for each public chain from normalized within-repertoire ranks of inferred template counts. A later analysis computed generation probabilities with a VDJ recombination model fitted to out-of-frame rearrangements, and checked the results against IGoR. In a later analysis, TCR-TCR, TCR-HLA and TCR-CMV co-occurrence was scored with hypergeometric tests, and a repertoire-size bias correction was applied to TCR pairs. False discovery rates were estimated in a later analysis by permuting HLA or CMV assignments 20 times. In a later analysis, co-occurring TCRs were grouped using DBSCAN, with TCRdist sequence similarity added in when clustering inside HLA-allele-positive subsets. Repertoires with fewer than 30,000 or more than 120,000 public chains were left out of co-occurrence clustering, as were a handful of repertoires with anomalous nucleotide sharing. TCRdb stores this immuneACCESS table with in-frame sequences only. Part of the clones is absent; in the studies checked, under half of the shortfall reflects unresolved V genes, and no reason is known for the rest. The DNA was the basis for D and trimming; V, J and clone size are from that table. For this sample there are approximately 89,000 clones; less than 65% appear just once. The top ten clones comprise around 5.5% of the sample.

With regard to this clone: What this receptor recognizes is not known. No quality values exist for individual bases; no much larger clone is one base distant.

The chain uses TRBV4-2 and TRBJ1-3; a weak D assignment points to TRBD1 (6 bases agree). This clonotype was obtained from a woman younger than 45 in good health and CMV-seropositive. Sample: PBMCs. The nucleotides read TGTGCCAGCAGCCAAGATCGGGGGGCCTACTCTGGAAACACCATATATTTT. This yields the protein CASSQDRGAYSGNTIYF.